These T cell receptor beta chains were read from a single sample in a study of regulatory T cells. Using immunoSEQ multiplex PCR, the repertoire was profiled, and TCRdb retains in-frame clones only, with some absent. The sample records over 20,000 clones, nearly 90% being singletons. Material for sequencing was conventional CD4+ T cells sorted from blood. The receptors here all came from a child younger than 18 with CD3G deficiency. Each CDR3 is given with its conserved first and last residue. The D gene is left open where the match is weak. Clone sizes are given selectively: once, few, many, or a class where the clone is expanded.

clone_size	v_call	d_call	j_call	cdr3_aa	cdr3_nt
NA	TRBV28	TRBD2	TRBJ2-7	CASSRTSGGREQYF	TGTGCCAGCAGCCGGACTAGCGGGGGACGCGAGCAGTACTTC
once	TRBV7-8	TRBD1	TRBJ2-7	CASSLYSPGTGSYEQYF	TGTGCCAGCAGCCTCTACTCTCCCGGGACAGGGTCCTACGAGCAGTACTTC
NA	TRBV21-1	NA	TRBJ2-1	CASSLKGGKDNEQFF	TGTGCCAGCAGCCTTAAGGGGGGCAAAGACAATGAGCAGTTCTTC
NA	TRBV6-6	NA	TRBJ2-5	CASSYDQRFQETQYF	TGTGCCAGCAGTTACGACCAGCGGTTCCAAGAGACCCAGTACTTC
NA	TRBV7-8	NA	TRBJ2-3	CASSSGTAVTQYF	TGTGCCAGCAGCTCCGGGACCGCTGTTACGCAGTATTTT
NA	TRBV10-2	TRBD2	TRBJ2-7	CASSTSASYEQYF	TGCGCCAGCAGTACTAGCGCGAGCTACGAGCAGTACTTC
NA	TRBV28	TRBD1	TRBJ1-2	CASSFRPTGGYTF	TGTGCCAGCAGTTTTAGACCGACAGGGGGCTACACCTTC
NA	TRBV7-9	TRBD2	TRBJ2-1	CASSFPSGRALGEQFF	TGTGCCAGCAGCTTTCCTAGCGGGAGGGCCCTCGGTGAGCAGTTCTTC
NA	TRBV19	NA	TRBJ1-2	CASSRANYGYTF	TGTGCCAGTTCCAGGGCCAACTATGGCTACACCTTC
NA	TRBV28	NA	TRBJ2-2	CASSLGLRSDTGELFF	TGTGCCAGCAGTTTAGGGCTTCGGTCCGACACCGGGGAGCTGTTTTTT
NA	TRBV5-1	TRBD1	TRBJ1-1	CASSGGQGTNTEAFF	TGCGCCAGCAGCGGTGGACAGGGGACGAACACTGAAGCTTTCTTT
few	TRBV10-3	NA	TRBJ1-1	CAISELDNTEAFF	TGTGCCATCAGTGAGTTAGATAACACTGAAGCTTTCTTT
NA	TRBV5-1	TRBD2	TRBJ2-5	CASSMGGIAGPQETQYF	TGCGCCAGCAGCATGGGGGGGATAGCGGGACCACAAGAGACCCAGTACTTC
NA	TRBV28	TRBD1	TRBJ2-7	CATSRPWDRAYEQYF	TGTGCCACCTCACGGCCATGGGACAGAGCCTACGAGCAGTACTTC
NA	TRBV28	NA	TRBJ2-5	CASGWSPGQPALHF	TGTGCCAGCGGCTGGTCTCCGGGACAACCCGCTCTGCACTTC
NA	TRBV27	NA	TRBJ2-2	CASSPRHTGELFF	TGTGCCAGCAGTCCCCGGCACACCGGGGAGCTGTTTTTT